This TCR beta chain was recorded in a study of blood T cells in healthy people across ages. At the level of the study: Researchers report that template switching captured about one barcoded beta molecule per two T cells.

This clonotype showed up just a few times. The antigen remains undetermined. For the second PCR, which ran for about 7 to 12 cycles, a sample-barcoded 5' primer and a J-beta primer mix were used. MiXCR, run by TCRdb on the 5' RACE reads, gives a single entry per CDR3 protein. The table records 1.5 million or so distinct CDR3 sequences, about 43% of them present only once. Regarding the study as a whole: Possibly confounding the expanded clonotype changes was the fact that donor CMV status was unknown.

What was sequenced was blood. This receptor was identified in a young woman in good health.

CDR3 coding DNA: TGTGCTAGTGGCCGACTAGCGGGAGGTCACAATGAGCAGTTCTTC. Translation: CASGRLAGGHNEQFF. The chain joins TRBV12-5 to TRBJ2-1; TRBD2 matches 13 bases. Germline V gene lookup returns CDR1 LGHNT and CDR2 FRNRAP. Trimming at V came to 6 bases and at J to 5 bases, leaving 4 bases not matched to a gene. The CDR3 has 15 residues.